This T cell receptor (beta chain) was sequenced during a study of HIV-infected children after antiretroviral therapy interruption. Study summary: Interruption-arm samples span weeks 0, 12, interruption end (24 or 48), and about 3 years post-study.

Documented treatment: PENTA 11 planned treatment interruption arm or continuous ART arm. This clonotype came up many times. V was pared by 3 bases and J by 3 bases, with 3 bases between. The germline V gene encodes CDR1 LGHDT and CDR2 YNNKEL (reference sequence). This CDR3 is built from 12 residues. The TCR library was built from RNA with a 3' RACE protocol and unique molecular identifiers. TCRdb fed the 3' RACE reads into MiXCR, producing one record per CDR3 protein. Of 45,000 to 50,000 distinct CDR3 sequences listed, 4.3% were seen once; the top ten hold approximately 0.7%. Source: CD45RA+ CD4+ T cells from PBMCs, pooled from several time points, taken from a donor given antiretroviral therapy, either interrupted or continuous. The subset: naive CD4+ CD45RA+ CD45RO- T cells. The chain combines TRBV3-1 with TRBJ1-3, with D uncertain. This clonotype was sampled from a pool of human donors with HIV. The CDR3 DNA reads TGTGCCAGCAGCCAGCTTGGAAACACCATATATTTT. It codes for CASSQLGNTIYF.